This T cell receptor (beta chain) was identified in a study of control samples from healthy donors and cancer patients. Losses at the gene ends were 7 bases for V and 4 bases for J; bases not matched to a gene: 13. Per germline, CDR1 MNHEY and CDR2 SMNVEV (reference sequence). CDR3 length equals 15 residues. TCRdb keeps only in-frame clones here, not all; method: immunoSEQ multiplex PCR. The sample lists about 82,000 clones, about 94% occurring once. V usage is TRBV27 and J usage is TRBJ2-7, with 7 bases matching TRBD2. Sequences were obtained from blood. This receptor was obtained from a young woman in good health. CDR3 sequence: CASKKTRELGYEQYF. The CDR3 DNA sequence: TGTGCCAGCAAAAAAACGCGGGAGCTGGGTTACGAGCAGTACTTC.